Listed here is a single TCR beta chain. This clonotype was seen ten or more times. Its antigen remains undetermined. Qualities for individual bases were not recorded, and no much larger clone is one base off. This record comes from a study of T cells in Graves' hyperthyroidism and ophthalmopathy (dated by TCRdb to between 2017 and 2020). Turning to the overall study: Peripheral blood samples were taken at the time of initial diagnosis, prior to any treatment. In roughly six Graves' hyperthyroidism patients, the study also compared T-cell repertoires from thyroid tissue with T-cell repertoires from blood. The roughly 100 discovery patients were randomly split 7:3 into training and test sets. Prospective prediction of ophthalmopathy was tested in an independent validation cohort consisting of some 20 hyperthyroidism patients and around 16 patients who later progressed to ophthalmopathy. Following sampling, methimazole starting at 30 mg daily was given to hyperthyroidism patients, and high-dose intravenous methylprednisolone was given to ophthalmopathy patients. TCR Vbeta CDR3 sequencing of 135 peripheral blood samples (over 40 ophthalmopathy, 75 or so hyperthyroidism and roughly 17 progressor patients) is reported in the paper. To identify TCR V-J signatures that set the groups apart, the researchers used a discovery cohort of 100 patients, made up of roughly 45 with Graves' ophthalmopathy and 55 to 65 with stable Graves' hyperthyroidism. Overall study results and their limits: In validation, progression to ophthalmopathy was predicted by the model with nearly 71% sensitivity and around 75% specificity, a median of about 6 months before onset. No statistical method was used to fix the sample size in advance, and group allocation was not hidden from the investigators. Ophthalmopathy was separated from stable hyperthyroidism by a 13 V-J signature model, with 87.88% sensitivity and roughly 84% specificity obtained in cross-validation and 80%/75% obtained in testing. Most expanded thyroid clonotypes (frequency above 0.001) were also detected in blood, suggesting blood repertoires may reflect thyroid immune responses.

Stable Graves' hyperthyroidism was defined as the absence of progression to ophthalmopathy over 18 months of follow-up. Hyperthyroidism patients were aged 18 to 65 years and newly diagnosed, with disease duration of less than 2 months. Any patient with an uncontrolled infection, another autoimmune disease, pregnancy or lactation was excluded. Clinical symptoms, serum thyroxine and TRAb, thyroid ultrasound, and orbital computed tomography formed the basis for the diagnoses. PBMCs were separated from roughly 9.6 ml of fresh peripheral blood using Ficoll-Paque density gradient centrifugation. Total RNA was extracted using Trizol reagent, and RNA quality was assessed on an Agilent 2100 Bioanalyzer. In the germline V gene, CDR1 corresponds to KGHDR and CDR2 to SFDVKD. The CDR3 spans 18 residues, from the cysteine through the phenylalanine. Only the CDR3 DNA is retained, 54 bases long and in frame from the first base. Germline trimming: 4 bases from V, 1 base from J; junction bases outside gene matches: 12.

The TCR beta CDR3 regions were amplified from RNA transcripts. For the first round of RT-PCR on the TCR CDR3, the HTBI primer set was used together with the Qiagen OneStep RT-PCR kit. The libraries were constructed in a second round of multiplex PCR and then size-selected and purified. Sequencing of the libraries was done on an Illumina HiSeq2000 using paired-end 100 bp reads. The source study handled its data this way. SOAPnuke was used to process the raw data, throwing out any read that contained adapters or uncalled bases, had a mean Phred below 15, or lacked an exact constant-primer or identifier match. COPE v1.2.5 was used to merge high-quality paired reads, and clonotypes were defined as unique nucleotide sequences. MiTCR v1.1 was used to align clonotypes to the IMGT TRBV, TRBD and TRBJ reference segments. Analysis was restricted to V-J combinations with a frequency above 0.0001, which covered 98% to 99.2% of repertoires. A TCS score was defined as the ratio of F50 (clonal expansion) to E x V (chaos), with BLOSUM62-based TCRdist applied between CDR3 peptides within each V-J. Welch's t-statistics and random forest reduced several hundred V-J features to fewer than 15, which were used in a naive Bayes classifier (R e1071). TCRdb itself trimmed the public reads at Q25 with fastp, ran MiXCR and retained productive beta chains. Each CDR3 protein appears once, grouped with its most common genes and DNA. TCRdb, not the original authors, processed these V and J calls. For this sample the table gives some 550,000 distinct CDR3 sequences, of which around 20% were detected only once. Together, the top ten hold approximately 26% of the sample.

This sequence was found in a man between 18 and 29 years old with Graves' hyperthyroidism. The sequencing sample was made of blood. The receptor chain draws on TRBV24-1 and TRBJ2-7; TRBD1 matches 10 bases in the middle. This receptor carries the CDR3 CATSDPGLGQGRSYEQYF. The nucleotide sequence reads TGTGCCACCAGTGACCCCGGTCTGGGACAGGGGAGATCCTACGAGCAGTACTTC.